Listed here are 4 T cell receptor beta chains from one sample, sequenced in a study of shared clonotypes between healthy human individuals. CD45RO negativity and positive selection for CCR7 defined naive CD8 cells, a population that excluded terminally differentiated effector memory CD45RA+ cells. Repertoires were generated with immunoSEQ multiplex PCR, while TCRdb's copy carries only in-frame clones and drops some. The table shows roughly 2.1 million clones, with approximately 94% occurring only once. Sequencing was carried out using naive CD8+ T cells from PBMCs. These receptors all stem from a man between 18 and 29 years old in good health. Some clones in this sample may be carry-over from other donors' samples.

V usage is TRBV7-9 and J usage is TRBJ1-4; 9 bases match TRBD1. CDR1 SEHNR and CDR2 FQNEAQ come from the germline V gene (reference sequence). Germline trimming cut 5 bases from V and 8 bases from J; bases unmatched to any gene: 6. The length of the CDR3 is 14 residues. The CDR3 protein is CASSHRDRAEKLFF. DNA of the CDR3: TGTGCCAGCAGCCACCGGGACAGGGCAGAAAAACTGTTTTTT.

This chain connects TRBV12-5 to TRBJ2-2; possible D gene TRBD1, 5 bases. The germline V and J ends were trimmed by 5 bases and 6 bases, with 7 bases remaining between them. The CDR3 totals 12 residues. Germline lookup yields CDR1 LGHNT and CDR2 FRNRAP. CDR3 sequence: CASGQGSGELFF. DNA of the CDR3: TGTGCTAGTGGTCAGGGCTCCGGGGAGCTGTTTTTT.

The chain carries TRBV27 and TRBJ2-1; D is tentatively TRBD1 or TRBD2 (5 bases each). From germline, CDR1 is MNHEY and CDR2 SMNVEV (reference sequence). The CDR3 is 16 residues long. V was cut by 6 bases and J by 2 bases, with 17 bases left in between. This CDR3 reads CASSPAMGETYNEQFF. CDR3 nucleotide sequence: TGTGCCAGCAGCCCTGCTATGGGGGAGACCTACAATGAGCAGTTCTTC.

The rearrangement links TRBV6-5 to TRBJ2-2; 10 bases are shared with TRBD2. Germline-derived CDR1 and CDR2 are MNHEY and SVGAGI. After removal of 5 bases from V and 2 bases from J, the junction contained 2 bases not matched to a gene. CDR3 length: 15 residues. In DNA, the CDR3 is TGTGCCAGCAGTCGGACTAGCGGAAACACCGGGGAGCTGTTTTTT. This codes for CASSRTSGNTGELFF.